The next 15 T cell receptor beta chains were all read from a single sample in a study of T cell responses to AZD1222 COVID-19 vaccine. The repertoire was sequenced with immunoSEQ multiplex PCR; TCRdb's copy has only in-frame clones and lacks some. The sample carries 180,000 or so clones, more than 80% recorded once. The material was peripheral blood, obtained on day 0 of AZD1222 vaccination. The receptors shown here come from an adult in good health.

This chain connects TRBV5-1 to TRBJ1-1; tentatively, D is TRBD1 (6 bases). The CDR3 has 19 amino acids. From germline, CDR1 is SGHRS and CDR2 YFSETQ. V was cut by 1 base and J by 3 bases, with 25 bases left in between. Here the CDR3 reads CASSLTDRGGGRRYTEAFF. CDR3 DNA: TGCGCCAGCAGCTTGACCGACCGGGGAGGGGGACGGCGGTACACTGAAGCTTTCTTT.

The chain recombines TRBV28 with TRBJ2-7, with D possibly being TRBD1 (6 bases). V dropped 6 bases and J dropped 0 bases, with 12 bases sitting between them. The CDR3 runs to 14 residues. The V gene's germline CDR1 is MDHEN and CDR2 SYDVKM. The CDR3 here is CASRIPGHSYEQYF. Here the CDR3 DNA reads TGTGCCAGCAGGATTCCGGGACACTCCTACGAGCAGTACTTC.

The genes are TRBV4-1 and TRBJ1-5, with no clear D. This CDR3 is 15 amino acids long. CDR1 and CDR2 (germline): MGHRA, YSYEKL. V was pared by 1 base and J by 2 bases, with 9 bases between. CDR3 loop: CASSQGEVGNQPQHF. In nucleotides, the CDR3 is TGCGCCAGCAGCCAAGGGGAAGTAGGCAATCAGCCCCAGCATTTT.

V and J are TRBV3-1 (or the pseudogene TRBV3-2) and TRBJ2-5; 7 nucleotides agree with TRBD2. The V gene's germline CDR1 is LGHDT and CDR2 YNNKEL (reference sequence). V trimming: 4 bases; J trimming: 1 base; junction bases outside the gene matches: 3. CDR3 length equals 14 residues. The CDR3 DNA reads TGTGCCAGCAGCCCCGGACTAGGCCAAGAGACCCAGTACTTC. Encoded protein: CASSPGLGQETQYF.

The chain couples TRBV18 to TRBJ1-3; D is unclear. Deletions cut 6 bases from V and 0 bases from J, with 12 bases between. Germline lookup yields CDR1 KGHSH and CDR2 LQKENI. The CDR3 runs to 15 residues. CDR3 loop: CASSPTLSSGNTIYF. The CDR3 DNA reads TGTGCCAGCTCCCCAACACTGTCCTCTGGAAACACCATATATTTT.

This chain uses TRBV2 with TRBJ1-1, with a weak D call TRBD1 (5 bases). The V and J ends lost 5 bases and 7 bases respectively, with 14 bases between them. The germline gives CDR1 SNHLY, CDR2 FYNNEI. There are 13 residues in the CDR3. CDR3 residues: CASSQLRDGEAFF. Written as DNA, the CDR3 is TGTGCCAGCAGTCAGCTCCGGGACGGTGAAGCTTTCTTT.

The rearrangement joins TRBV28 to TRBJ2-1, with D tentatively TRBD1 or TRBD2 (5 bases each). V was clipped by 2 bases and J by 7 bases, with 6 bases between them. Germline-derived CDR1 and CDR2 are MDHEN and SYDVKM. The CDR3 spans 12 residues. The CDR3 region is CASSLGGNEQFF. Here the CDR3 DNA reads TGTGCCAGCAGTTTAGGGGGTAATGAGCAGTTCTTC.

This clone came up once. J is TRBJ1-2 and V is TRBV7-9, with 7 bases fitting TRBD1. V dropped 6 bases and J dropped 2; count of bases not matched to a gene: 3. The CDR3 runs 13 residues. In germline, CDR1 is SEHNR, CDR2 FQNEAQ (reference sequence). CDR3 coding DNA: TGTGCCAGCAGATCACAGGGGAACTATGGCTACACCTTC. Protein: CASRSQGNYGYTF.

J is TRBJ2-3 and V is TRBV27; 12 bases align to TRBD2. Per germline, CDR1 MNHEY and CDR2 SMNVEV (reference sequence). This CDR3 contains 15 residues. V lost 5 bases, J lost 2 bases, and 2 bases stayed unmatched. The CDR3 loop is CASSGLAGYTDTQYF. CDR3 bases: TGTGCCAGCAGTGGACTAGCGGGGTACACAGATACGCAGTATTTT.

The rearrangement links TRBV5-6 to TRBJ1-5; 7 bases align to TRBD1. The germline CDR1 and CDR2 sequences are SGHDT and YYEEEE. The J segment lost 7 bases and the V segment lost 4 bases, leaving 8 bases of the junction unmatched. There are 14 residues in the CDR3. For the CDR3, the DNA is TGTGCCAGCAGCGCCGGGACAGTGGGACAGCCCCAGCATTTT. Translating it yields CASSAGTVGQPQHF. Full variable domain (outside the CDR3, taken from reference TRBV5-6 and TRBJ1-5): DAGVTQSPTHLIKTRGQQVTLRCSPKSGHDTVSWYQQALGQGPQFIFQYYEEEERQRGNFPDRFSGHQFPNYSSELNVNALLLGDSALYLCASSAGTVGQPQHFGDGTRLSIL.

The chain joins TRBV27 to TRBJ1-2; D remains unclear. The germline V and J ends were trimmed by 2 bases and 7 bases, with 11 bases remaining between them. Germline CDR1 reads MNHEY; CDR2 reads SMNVEV (reference sequence). This CDR3 is built from 13 residues. CDR3 in DNA: TGTGCCAGCAGTTTACAGGTTCGGGGTGGCTACACCTTC. Its translation: CASSLQVRGGYTF.

This clone has only one observation. The J gene is TRBJ2-7, the V gene TRBV11-2; 10 nucleotides align to TRBD1. CDR3 length: 16 amino acids. Germline V CDR1 and CDR2: SGHAT, FQNNGV. The ends lost 8 bases at V and 5 bases at J; junction bases unmatched: 15. The CDR3: CASAPGFGTGAHEQYF. The CDR3 DNA reads as TGTGCCAGCGCCCCGGGCTTTGGGACAGGGGCCCACGAGCAGTACTTC.

The CDR3 spells CASSALQGAGNQPQHF. The CDR3, as DNA: TGTGCCAGCAGCGCCCTACAGGGGGCTGGCAATCAGCCCCAGCATTTT. The chain recombines TRBV3-1 (or the pseudogene TRBV3-2) with TRBJ1-5; 9 bases align to TRBD1. J gave up 2 bases and V 5 bases, and 7 bases lay outside the gene matches. The CDR3 is 16 amino acids. Per germline, CDR1 LGHDT and CDR2 YNNKEL (reference sequence).

V gene TRBV6-1 combines with J gene TRBJ1-2, with a possible D match to TRBD1 (5 bases). Germline V gene lookup returns CDR1 MNHNS and CDR2 SASEGT. The V gene lost 2 bases and the J gene lost 4 bases, with 11 bases spanning the gap. This CDR3 region has 14 residues. The CDR3 DNA sequence: TGTGCCAGCAGTGAAACCGCCGGGGGCTATGGCTACACCTTC. Protein sequence: CASSETAGGYGYTF.

The CDR3 loop reads CASSLVLTNTGELFF. The CDR3 nucleotides read TGTGCCAGCAGCTTAGTTTTGACCAACACCGGGGAGCTGTTTTTT. The rearrangement uses TRBV7-2 and TRBJ2-2; D is ambiguous. V lost 1 base and J 2 bases, leaving 8 bases between the germline ends. The CDR3 spans 15 residues. Germline V CDR1 and CDR2: SGHTA, FQGNSA.